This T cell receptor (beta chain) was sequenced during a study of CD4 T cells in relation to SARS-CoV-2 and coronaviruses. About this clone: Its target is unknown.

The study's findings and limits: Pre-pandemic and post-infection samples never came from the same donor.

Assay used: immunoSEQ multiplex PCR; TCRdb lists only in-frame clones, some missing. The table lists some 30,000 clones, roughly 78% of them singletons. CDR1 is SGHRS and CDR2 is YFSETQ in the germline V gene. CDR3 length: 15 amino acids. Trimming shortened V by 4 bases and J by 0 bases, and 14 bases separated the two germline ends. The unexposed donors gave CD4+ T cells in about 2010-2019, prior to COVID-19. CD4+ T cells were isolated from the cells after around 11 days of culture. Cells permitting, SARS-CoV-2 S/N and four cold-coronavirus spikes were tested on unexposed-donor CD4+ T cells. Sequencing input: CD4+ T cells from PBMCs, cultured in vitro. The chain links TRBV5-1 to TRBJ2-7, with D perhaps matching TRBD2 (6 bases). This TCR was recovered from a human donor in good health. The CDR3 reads CASSAGHLSSYEQYF. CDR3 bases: TGCGCCAGCAGCGCGGGGCACTTGAGCTCCTACGAGCAGTACTTC.